The source of this T cell receptor beta chain is a study of T cells in Graves' hyperthyroidism and ophthalmopathy (dated by TCRdb to about 2019). About the investigation overall: Peripheral blood was sampled at the time of initial diagnosis, prior to any treatment. TCR V-J signatures able to tell the groups apart were searched for in a discovery cohort of some 100 patients, of whom under 45 had Graves' ophthalmopathy and around 57 had stable Graves' hyperthyroidism. Whether ophthalmopathy could be predicted prospectively was tested in an independent validation cohort made up of 18 hyperthyroidism patients plus 17 patients who later progressed to ophthalmopathy. The 100 or so discovery patients were divided at random into training and test sets in a 7:3 ratio. The study also compared thyroid tissue and blood T-cell repertoires from a handful of Graves' hyperthyroidism patients. Once sampling was done, hyperthyroidism patients were given methimazole at a starting dose of 30 mg daily, whereas ophthalmopathy patients were given high-dose intravenous methylprednisolone. TCR Vbeta CDR3 sequencing of 120 to 150 peripheral blood samples (under 45 ophthalmopathy, roughly 72 hyperthyroidism and roughly 17 progressor patients) is reported in the paper. What the research found in general, with its limitations: In validation, the model predicted progression to ophthalmopathy a median of approximately 6.3 months before onset, with approximately 71% sensitivity and 72.22% specificity. Sample size was not statistically predetermined, and investigators were not blinded to group allocation. A 13 V-J signature model separated ophthalmopathy from stable hyperthyroidism, with about 88% sensitivity and just under 84% specificity in cross-validation and 80%/75% in testing. Most expanded thyroid clonotypes (frequency above 0.001) were also detected in blood, a finding suggesting that blood repertoires may reflect thyroid immune responses.

A note on this clonotype: What antigen it recognizes has not been identified. Base quality data are lacking; no much larger clone is found one base away.

The TCR beta CDR3 regions were amplified from the RNA transcripts. For the first round of RT-PCR on the TCR CDR3, the HTBI primer set was used together with the Qiagen OneStep RT-PCR kit. A second multiplex PCR round built the libraries, followed by size selection and purification. The libraries were sequenced on an Illumina HiSeq2000 using paired-end 100 bp reads. Processing in the source paper ran as follows. SOAPnuke was used to process the raw data, with reads discarded if the reads contained adapters or uncalled bases, had a mean Phred below 15, or lacked an exact constant-primer or identifier match. High-quality paired reads were merged using COPE v1.2.5, and each unique nucleotide sequence was defined as a clonotype. Clonotypes were aligned to IMGT TRBV, TRBD and TRBJ reference segments using MiTCR v1.1. The analysis included only V-J combinations with a frequency above 0.0001, which together covered 99% to 99.2% of the repertoires. The TCS score was defined as F50 (clonal expansion) divided by E x V (chaos), with BLOSUM62-based TCRdist calculated between CDR3 peptides within each V-J. Welch's t-statistics and random forest reduced fewer than 600 V-J features to roughly 13, which were used in a naive Bayes classifier (R e1071). TCRdb applied fastp at Q25 and MiXCR to the public reads, then kept only in-frame beta chains. A single entry per CDR3 protein holds the most common genes and DNA from its merged rows. TCRdb assigned the V and J calls; the authors' analysis was not used. The sample includes about 290,000 distinct CDR3 sequences, with 12% to 15% observed a single time. The ten biggest clones cover roughly 7.9% of the sample.

Trimming removed 0 bases from V and 1 base from J, leaving 10 bases between the germline ends. The germline V gene (reference sequence) yields DFQATT for CDR1 and SNEGSKA for CDR2. The CDR3 measures 16 amino acids from cysteine to phenylalanine. Left in the record is the CDR3 DNA by itself, 48 bases read in frame from the first base. Stable Graves' hyperthyroidism was defined as no progression to ophthalmopathy during 18 months of follow-up. Hyperthyroidism patients were newly diagnosed, with disease duration under 2 months, and aged 18 to 65 years. Any patient with an uncontrolled infection, another autoimmune disease, pregnancy or lactation was excluded. Diagnoses were based on clinical symptoms, serum thyroxine and TRAb, thyroid ultrasound and orbital computed tomography. Ficoll-Paque density gradient centrifugation was used to isolate PBMCs from around 10 ml of fresh peripheral blood. Total RNA was extracted using Trizol reagent, and RNA quality was assessed on an Agilent 2100 Bioanalyzer.

The sequence joins TRBV20-1 to TRBJ2-6, with a tentative D gene TRBD1 over 5 matching bases. The sequenced sample was blood. The sequence was obtained from a middle-aged woman with Graves' hyperthyroidism. The nucleotide sequence reads TGCAGTGCTAGAGACAGGGTTCAGTCTGGGGCCAACGTCCTGACTTTC. This yields the protein CSARDRVQSGANVLTF.